This T cell receptor (beta chain) emerged from a study of response to subunit inactivated influenza vaccine. The study's findings and limits: The authors suggested that every seasonal influenza vaccination recruits few new T cells.

TCRdb reprocessed the RT-PCR reads via MiXCR and lists one record per CDR3 protein. Here the sample spans around 850,000 distinct CDR3 sequences, roughly 18% being singletons. This clonotype was counted many times. The antigen remains unidentified. Sequenced material: PBMCs from blood, taken roughly 5 days after vaccination. The receptor was derived from a man aged 45-65 years who received an inactivated influenza vaccine.

The CDR3 DNA is TGTGCCAGCAGTTTCGCCGGGACACCTTACAATGAGCAGTTCTTC. Its protein product is CASSFAGTPYNEQFF. This chain links TRBV12-3 or TRBV12-4 with TRBJ2-1; D possibly corresponds to TRBD1 (6 bases). The germline V and J ends were trimmed by 3 bases and 4 bases, with 13 bases remaining between them. This CDR3 spans 15 amino acids.